The entry below describes one T cell receptor beta chain. The antigen is undetermined. V lost 1 base, J lost 5 bases, and 11 bases lay in between. From germline, CDR1 is LNHNV and CDR2 YYDKDF (reference sequence). The CDR3 spans 14 residues. The data were obtained in a study of T cells in localized non-small cell lung cancer. Repertoires were generated with immunoSEQ multiplex PCR, while TCRdb's copy carries only in-frame clones and drops some. The sample gives fewer than 50,000 clones, 70% to 90% of which show up once; around 6.1% is in the top ten. Study-wide results and caveats: Median approximately 61 top-100 tumor clones were shared with paired adjacent lung. Heterogeneity is still possible, as just one tumor region was sequenced. It was uninvolved adjacent lung that showed the highest T cell clonality, exceeding tumor.

Specimen: peripheral blood mononuclear cells, collected before any cancer treatment. This chain joins TRBV15 and TRBJ2-5; tentatively, D is TRBD2 (6 bases). This TCR was sampled from a male donor older than 55 with stage II lung adenocarcinoma. The CDR3 coding sequence is TGTGCCACCAGCAGAGGCGGGGACTTTGAGACCCAGTACTTC. Translating it yields CATSRGGDFETQYF.